A selection of T cell receptor beta chains follows, all from one sample in a study of cytomegalovirus exposure and HLA in healthy donors. Assay: immunoSEQ multiplex PCR; the TCRdb copy retains only in-frame clones and omits some. The sample yields under 250,000 clones, around four fifths seen once. Sequencing used PBMCs. The receptors stem from a woman between 50 and 59 years old in good health and CMV-seropositive. Both conserved end residues are part of each CDR3. D genes are given only for firm matches. Not all rows give a size; the values are once, few, many and, for expanded clones, a class.

v_gene	j_gene	abundance	d_gene	CDR3aa	CDR3nt
TRBV28	TRBJ1-2	-	-	CASSFQGGAGYTF	TGTGCCAGCAGTTTTCAGGGCGGTGCGGGCTACACCTTC
TRBV7-9	TRBJ2-7	-	TRBD2	CASSFSGGGYEQYF	TGTGCCAGCAGCTTTAGCGGGGGGGGATACGAGCAGTACTTC
TRBV4-3	TRBJ1-2	few	-	CASSQDMEGRGGYTF	TGCGCCAGCAGCCAAGATATGGAGGGTCGGGGCGGCTACACCTTC
TRBV4-2	TRBJ2-5	-	TRBD2	CASSHGTSGGASETQYF	TGTGCCAGCAGCCACGGGACTAGCGGGGGGGCCTCAGAGACCCAGTACTTC
TRBV6-6	TRBJ1-5	-	-	CASSPNTGSQPQHF	TGTGCCAGCAGCCCGAATACAGGGTCTCAGCCCCAGCATTTT
TRBV6-5	TRBJ1-1	-	-	CASSSSPGGWTEAFF	TGTGCCAGCAGTTCCTCCCCCGGGGGATGGACTGAAGCTTTCTTT
TRBV5-4	TRBJ1-4	few	TRBD1	CASSLGTGTRGKLFF	TGTGCCAGCAGCTTGGGGACAGGAACGCGTGGGAAACTGTTTTTT
TRBV7-9	TRBJ1-2	-	-	CSSSLGAGAGMDGYTF	TGTTCCAGCAGCTTAGGGGCCGGGGCGGGGATGGATGGCTACACCTTC
TRBV7-3	TRBJ2-1	-	-	CASSLMSRVGEQFF	TGTGCCAGCAGCTTAATGTCACGGGTAGGTGAGCAGTTCTTC
TRBV30	TRBJ2-7	-	-	CAWSERVAGNNYEQYF	TGTGCCTGGAGTGAACGAGTGGCGGGGAATAATTACGAGCAGTACTTC
TRBV7-9	TRBJ2-3	-	-	CASSTRQGLSTDTQYF	TGTGCCAGCAGCACAAGACAGGGACTCAGCACAGATACGCAGTATTTT
TRBV5-6	TRBJ2-1	-	TRBD1	CASSLDRGFSYNEQFF	TGTGCCAGCAGCTTGGACAGGGGATTTTCCTACAATGAGCAGTTCTTC
TRBV7-3	TRBJ1-2	-	-	CASSPTQAGGYTF	TGTGCCAGCAGCCCGACGCAGGCGGGAGGCTACACCTTC
TRBV29-1	TRBJ1-2	-	-	CSENNGYTF	TGCAGCGAGAACAATGGCTACACCTTC
TRBV27	TRBJ2-3	-	TRBD2	CASDQSGGGAPDTQYF	TGTGCCAGCGATCAATCCGGCGGGGGGGCCCCGGATACGCAGTATTTT
TRBV7-9	TRBJ1-1	-	-	CSSSLVGHRNTEAFF	TGTTCCAGCAGCTTAGTCGGACACAGGAACACTGAAGCTTTCTTT
TRBV30	TRBJ1-6	-	-	CASTATVNSPLHF	TGTGCCTCCACAGCGACAGTAAATTCACCCCTCCACTTT
TRBV18	TRBJ2-2	-	TRBD1	CASSPPNRGFTGELFF	TGTGCCAGCTCACCACCGAACAGGGGCTTCACCGGGGAGCTGTTTTTT
TRBV9	TRBJ1-1	-	-	CASSVSGDGGTEAFF	TGTGCCAGCAGCGTCTCCGGAGACGGTGGCACTGAAGCTTTCTTT
TRBV27	TRBJ2-5	-	TRBD2	CASSPGLAGDPETQYF	TGTGCCAGCAGTCCGGGACTAGCGGGGGATCCAGAGACCCAGTACTTC
TRBV7-2	TRBJ2-7	-	-	CASSSNRDSYEQYF	TGTGCCAGCAGCTCGAACAGGGACTCCTACGAGCAGTACTTC
TRBV19	TRBJ1-2	-	-	CASTRGVYYGYTF	TGTGCCAGCACCCGCGGGGTTTACTATGGCTACACCTTC
TRBV6-4	TRBJ2-1	few	TRBD1	CASSPGQGRQFF	TGTGCCAGCAGTCCTGGACAGGGACGTCAGTTCTTC
TRBV28	TRBJ1-5	-	-	CASSFDRSGSNQPQHF	TGTGCCAGCAGTTTTGATAGGTCGGGTAGCAATCAGCCCCAGCATTTT
TRBV7-2	TRBJ1-3	once	-	CASSLTGDTIYF	TGTGCCAGCAGCTTAACTGGAGACACCATATATTTT
TRBV7-2	TRBJ2-7	-	-	CASSPSRAGKYEQYF	TGTGCCAGCAGCCCGAGCCGGGCGGGGAAGTACGAGCAGTACTTC
TRBV5-1	TRBJ2-1	-	TRBD2	CASSLSGGADNEQFF	TGCGCCAGCAGCCTAAGCGGGGGGGCGGACAATGAGCAGTTCTTC
TRBV7-2	TRBJ1-6	-	-	CASSPLQGQGSPLHF	TGTGCCAGCAGCCCATTACAGGGCCAGGGTTCACCCCTCCACTTT
TRBV6-5	TRBJ2-5	-	-	CASSYADQETQYF	TGTGCCAGCAGTTATGCGGACCAAGAGACCCAGTACTTC
TRBV23-1	TRBJ2-5	-	-	CASSQPRRLEETQYF	TGCGCCAGCAGTCAACCACGGCGGCTGGAAGAGACCCAGTACTTC
TRBV2	TRBJ1-2	-	TRBD1	CASSVAGGSGYTF	TGTGCCAGCAGTGTCGCAGGGGGTAGTGGCTACACCTTC
TRBV30	TRBJ2-1	-	-	CAWSRGGDNEQFF	TGTGCCTGGAGTCGCGGCGGGGACAATGAGCAGTTCTTC
TRBV30	TRBJ1-6	-	-	CAQGTASAPLHF	TGTGCCCAGGGGACCGCCAGCGCACCCCTCCACTTT
TRBV4-2	TRBJ1-3	-	-	CASSLFGREENTIYF	TGTGCCAGCAGCCTATTTGGACGGGAGGAAAACACCATATATTTT
TRBV4-2	TRBJ1-2	-	TRBD1	CASSQDQGVGYTF	TGTGCCAGCAGCCAAGACCAGGGGGTGGGCTACACCTTC
TRBV29-1	TRBJ2-5	-	TRBD2	CSVGASGGAVRETQYF	TGCAGCGTTGGCGCTAGCGGGGGGGCCGTTCGAGAGACCCAGTACTTC
TRBV30	TRBJ1-4	-	TRBD1	CAWRTGANEKLFF	TGTGCCTGGCGGACAGGGGCTAATGAAAAACTGTTTTTT
TRBV6-1	TRBJ2-3	-	TRBD2	CASTSGGAGTDTQYF	TGTGCCAGCACTAGCGGGGGGGCGGGGACAGATACGCAGTATTTT
TRBV5-1	TRBJ1-5	-	-	CASSLGEGGFFQPQHF	TGCGCCAGCAGCTTGGGAGAGGGCGGGTTCTTTCAGCCCCAGCATTTT
TRBV7-2	TRBJ2-5	-	TRBD2	CASSNQRGGDETQYF	TGTGCCAGCAGCAACCAGCGGGGGGGAGACGAGACCCAGTACTTC
TRBV5-5	TRBJ1-1	-	-	CASRGQGNVATEAFF	TGTGCCAGCAGGGGGCAGGGAAATGTGGCCACTGAAGCTTTCTTT
TRBV4-3	TRBJ2-1	-	-	CASSQGGEHGIYNEQFF	TGCGCCAGCAGCCAAGGGGGGGAACATGGCATCTACAATGAGCAGTTCTTC
TRBV18	TRBJ1-1	-	TRBD1	CASSPNLQGVRTEAFF	TGTGCCAGCTCACCTAACCTCCAGGGGGTTAGAACTGAAGCTTTCTTT
TRBV19	TRBJ2-1	-	-	CASSISSGNEQFF	TGTGCCAGTAGTATCTCCTCGGGGAATGAGCAGTTCTTC
TRBV7-8	TRBJ1-3	-	-	CASSSLVSGNTIYF	TGTGCCAGCAGCTCCCTCGTCTCTGGAAACACCATATATTTT
TRBV12-5	TRBJ2-2	-	TRBD1	CASGPGQGDNTGELFF	TGTGCTAGTGGTCCGGGACAGGGAGATAACACCGGGGAGCTGTTTTTT
TRBV15	TRBJ2-5	-	TRBD2	CATSRETSGQETQYF	TGTGCCACCAGCAGAGAAACTAGCGGCCAAGAGACCCAGTACTTC
TRBV13	TRBJ2-7	-	TRBD1	CASSPRTGAYEQYF	TGTGCCAGCAGCCCGCGGACAGGTGCCTACGAGCAGTACTTC
TRBV10-2	TRBJ2-7	few	-	CASSDYEQYF	TGCGCCAGCTCAGACTACGAGCAGTACTTC
TRBV2	TRBJ1-1	-	-	CASNQGMNTEAFF	TGTGCCAGTAATCAGGGGATGAACACTGAAGCTTTCTTT
TRBV7-8	TRBJ2-7	-	TRBD1	CASSRDRGAYEQYF	TGTGCCAGCAGCCGAGACAGGGGGGCCTACGAGCAGTACTTC
TRBV9	TRBJ2-5	once	-	CASSVGGTGTQYF	TGTGCCAGCAGCGTAGGGGGGACTGGGACCCAGTACTTC
TRBV11-1	TRBJ1-1	-	-	CASSLLADTEAFF	TGTGCCAGCAGCTTGCTAGCGGACACTGAAGCTTTCTTT
TRBV7-9	TRBJ2-7	-	-	CSSSLTGTGESYEQYF	TGTTCCAGCAGCCTCACCGGGACGGGAGAGTCCTACGAGCAGTACTTC
TRBV2	TRBJ2-5	few	TRBD2	CASSPGGAETQYF	TGTGCCAGCAGTCCCGGGGGGGCAGAGACCCAGTACTTC
TRBV7-9	TRBJ2-3	once	TRBD1	CASSFKQGITDTQYF	TGTGCCAGCAGCTTTAAACAGGGGATCACAGATACGCAGTATTTT
TRBV4-3	TRBJ2-7	-	TRBD2	CASSQGLAGAYEQYF	TGCGCCAGCAGCCAAGGTCTAGCGGGGGCCTACGAGCAGTACTTC
TRBV5-6	TRBJ1-2	-	-	CASSLDRERGYTF	TGTGCCAGCAGCTTGGACAGGGAAAGGGGCTACACCTTC
TRBV6-6	TRBJ1-1	-	TRBD1	CASTWTGVNTEAFF	TGTGCCAGCACCTGGACAGGGGTGAACACTGAAGCTTTCTTT
TRBV5-6	TRBJ2-2	once	-	CASSRLSGSNTGELFF	TGTGCCAGCAGCCGACTATCCGGATCGAACACCGGGGAGCTGTTTTTT